This TCR beta chain was captured in a study of vaccination effects on CD4 cells after COVID-19. Overall study findings and caveats: There was marked clonal contraction among infection- and vaccine-induced clones late after vaccination.

Method: immunoSEQ multiplex PCR; TCRdb's copy keeps in-frame clones and lacks some. The data hold tens of thousands of clones, with about three quarters observed a single time. Viral peptide pool expansion of antigen-specific CD4+ T cells preceded sequencing in the ViraFEST assay. The culture ran for around nine days, and then CD4+ T cells were isolated. Among the vaccine recipients, none had a prior SARS-CoV-2 infection, and nucleocapsid antibodies were negative. Half-medium changes using IL-2 medium occurred on days 3 and 7. With respect to this clone: No antigen is known for it.

This specimen consisted of CD4+ T cells from PBMCs cultured with SARS-CoV-2 spike peptides, obtained before COVID-19 vaccination. This receptor was obtained from a human donor who received a COVID-19 vaccine.

The CDR3 loop reads CASSQDSDSPLHF. In nucleotides, the CDR3 is TGTGCCAGCTCACAGGATTCTGATTCACCCCTCCACTTT. The chain recombines TRBV18 with TRBJ1-6; D not resolved. CDR1 KGHSH and CDR2 LQKENI come from the germline V gene. The CDR3 is 13 amino acids. The V and J ends lost 4 bases and 8 bases respectively, with 9 bases between them.